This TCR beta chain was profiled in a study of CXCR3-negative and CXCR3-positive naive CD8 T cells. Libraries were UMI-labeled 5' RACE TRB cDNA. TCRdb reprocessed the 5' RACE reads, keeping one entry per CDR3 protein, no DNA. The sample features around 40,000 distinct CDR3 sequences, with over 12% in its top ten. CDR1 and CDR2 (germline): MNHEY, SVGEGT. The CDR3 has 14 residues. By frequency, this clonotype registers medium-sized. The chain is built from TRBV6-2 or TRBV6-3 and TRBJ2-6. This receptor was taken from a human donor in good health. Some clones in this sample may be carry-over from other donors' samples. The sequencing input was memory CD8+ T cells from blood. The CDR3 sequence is CASSYSSGANVLTF.